The present T cell receptor beta chain was sequenced within a study of blood T cell repertoires in COVID-19. The overall study: Acute and convalescent COVID-19 samples came from the United States, Italy and Spain. Nucleic acid was either cDNA or gDNA, and it came from T cells, B-cell-depleted T cells, or PBMCs.

Germline values: CDR1 SEHNR, CDR2 FQNEAQ (reference sequence). The V gene end was trimmed by 5 bases and the J gene end by 1 base; junction bases not matched to a gene: 8. The CDR3 extends over 16 amino acids. In the source study's methods: Using reference gene primer amplification, nucleated cell counts were estimated. Using immunoSEQ multiplex PCR, the repertoire was profiled, and TCRdb retains in-frame clones only, with some absent. That table supplies the V and J calls and clone size; D and trimming were determined from the DNA. The table lists fewer than 350,000 clones, around 87% of them singletons, with less than 9.5% in the top ten.

Sequencing input: peripheral blood. This chain joins TRBV7-9 and TRBJ2-1; 7 bases line up with TRBD1. The clonotype was recovered from a woman in her forties or fifties who had recovered from COVID-19. The CDR3 DNA sequence: TGTGCCAGCAGCCCACGGGACAGTCTATCCTACAATGAGCAGTTCTTC. Translation gives CASSPRDSLSYNEQFF.